This T cell receptor (beta chain) is from a study of T cell responses to AZD1222 COVID-19 vaccine. Findings and limits, study-wide: Among spike-specific TCRs, nearly half reportedly target unmutated variant regions.

Remarks on this clone: The target antigen is unknown.

The data were produced by immunoSEQ multiplex PCR, yet TCRdb's version contains in-frame clones alone and is incomplete. The repertoire has 20,000 or so clones, 80% to 90% of them found once; the top ten carry 20% to 25%. V was clipped by 4 bases and J by 5 bases, with 10 bases between them. There are 12 residues in the CDR3. Germline V gives CDR1 SGHDT, CDR2 YYEEEE. Sequenced here: peripheral blood, sampled 28 days after the second AZD1222 dose. This chain links TRBV5-6 with TRBJ2-7; no firm D call. The TCR was taken from an adult who received the AZD1222 COVID-19 vaccine. CDR3 nucleotides: TGTGCCAGCAGCCTCCTGCGTCACGAGCAGTACTTC. Translated: CASSLLRHEQYF.